This T cell receptor (beta chain) was captured in a study of human T cells and chemical hapten exposure. From germline, CDR1 is SGHAT and CDR2 FQNNGV. Trimming pared 4 bases from V and 3 bases from J, leaving 7 bases between. This CDR3 is built from 12 residues. TCRdb fed the RACE reads into MiXCR, producing one record per CDR3 protein. Here the sample spans tens of thousands of distinct CDR3 sequences, about 6.8% being singletons. This clonotype was seen at least ten times. This sample's time point: patch test 1, 2 weeks after DPC sensitization. As for treatment: therapeutic diphenylcyclopropenone sensitization with weekly scalp DPC.

The source material was whole blood, sampled in connection with sensitization to the hapten diphenylcyclopropenone (DPC). The sequence came from a woman aged 25 to 39 with alopecia areata. Some clones in this sample may be carry-over from other donors' samples. This chain connects TRBV11-2 to TRBJ2-7, with D tentatively TRBD1 (6 bases). The CDR3 DNA reads TGTGCCAGCAGCTCGACAGGCTACGAGCAGTACTTC. This translates into CASSSTGYEQYF.